This T cell receptor beta chain was recorded in a study of blood T cell repertoires in COVID-19. Study background: The samples span acute and convalescent COVID-19 from the United States, Italy and Spain. Sample material is recorded as cDNA or gDNA derived from T cells, B-cell-depleted T cells, or PBMCs.

Profiling relied on immunoSEQ multiplex PCR, and the TCRdb table lists in-frame clones only, not all of them. Here the sample spans 200,000 to 300,000 clones, about 82% being singletons. CDR1 SGDLS and CDR2 YYNGEE come from the germline V gene. With V trimmed by 6 bases and J by 7 bases, 19 bases remained unmatched. There are 17 residues in the CDR3. Sequenced input: peripheral blood. The rearrangement uses TRBV9 and TRBJ2-1; TRBD2 agrees at 7 bases. The source is a woman aged 60 to 75 with active or convalescent COVID-19. CDR3 DNA sequence: TGTGCCAGCATCACCCTGTCTCGGGAGGAGTGTATGAATGAGCAGTTCTTC. Its translation: CASITLSREECMNEQFF.